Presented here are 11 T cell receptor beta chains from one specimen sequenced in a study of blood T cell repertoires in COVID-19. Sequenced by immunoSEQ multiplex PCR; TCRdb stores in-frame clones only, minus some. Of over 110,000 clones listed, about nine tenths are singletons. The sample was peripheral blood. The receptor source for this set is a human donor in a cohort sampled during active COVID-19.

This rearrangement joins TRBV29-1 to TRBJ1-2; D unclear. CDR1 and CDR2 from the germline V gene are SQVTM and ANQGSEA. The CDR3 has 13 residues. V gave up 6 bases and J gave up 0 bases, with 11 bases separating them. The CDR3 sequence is CSVGPTTNYGYTF. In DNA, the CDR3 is TGCAGCGTGGGTCCTACTACTAACTATGGCTACACCTTC.

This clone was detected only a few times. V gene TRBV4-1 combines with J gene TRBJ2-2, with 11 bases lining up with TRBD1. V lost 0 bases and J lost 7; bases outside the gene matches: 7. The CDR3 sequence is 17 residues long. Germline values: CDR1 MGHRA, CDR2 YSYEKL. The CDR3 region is CASSQDPGQGAFGELFF. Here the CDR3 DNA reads TGCGCCAGCAGCCAAGATCCAGGACAGGGGGCCTTCGGGGAGCTGTTTTTT.

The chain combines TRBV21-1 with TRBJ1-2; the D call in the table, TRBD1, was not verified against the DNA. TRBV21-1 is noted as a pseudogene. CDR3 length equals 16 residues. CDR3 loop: CASSKEPGQPPYGYTF. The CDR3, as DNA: TGTGCCAGCAGCAAAGAACCGGGACAGCCACCTTATGGCTACACCTTC.

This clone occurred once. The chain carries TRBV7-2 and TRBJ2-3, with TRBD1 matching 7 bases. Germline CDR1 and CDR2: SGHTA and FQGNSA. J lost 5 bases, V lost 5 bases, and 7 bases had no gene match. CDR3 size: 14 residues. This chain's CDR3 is CASSGAGGLDTQYF. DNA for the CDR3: TGTGCCAGCAGCGGGGCAGGGGGTCTAGATACGCAGTATTTT.

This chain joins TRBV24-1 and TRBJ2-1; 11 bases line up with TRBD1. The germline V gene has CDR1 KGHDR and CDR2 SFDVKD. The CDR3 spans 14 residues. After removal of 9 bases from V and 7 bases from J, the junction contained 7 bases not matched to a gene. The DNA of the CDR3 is TGTGCCACCCACGGACAGGGGGCGGAAAATGAGCAGTTCTTC. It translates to CATHGQGAENEQFF.

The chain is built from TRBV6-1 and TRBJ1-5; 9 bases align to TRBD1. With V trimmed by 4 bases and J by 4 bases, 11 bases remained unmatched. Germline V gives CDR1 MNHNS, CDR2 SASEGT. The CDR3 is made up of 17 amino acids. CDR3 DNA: TGTGCCAGCAGTGGAGGGTGGATGACAGGGGGGAATCAGCCCCAGCATTTT. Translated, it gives CASSGGWMTGGNQPQHF.

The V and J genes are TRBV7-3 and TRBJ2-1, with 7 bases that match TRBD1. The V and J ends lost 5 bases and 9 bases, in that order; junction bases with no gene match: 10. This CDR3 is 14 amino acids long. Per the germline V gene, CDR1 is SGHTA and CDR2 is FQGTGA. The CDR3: CASSALQGLGEQFF. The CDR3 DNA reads TGTGCCAGCAGCGCCCTACAGGGGTTGGGTGAGCAGTTCTTC.

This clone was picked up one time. The CDR3 nucleotides are TGTGCCAGCAGCTTAACAGGGGGGCTCACAGATACGCAGTATTTT. Translation: CASSLTGGLTDTQYF. The chain employs TRBV7-9 and TRBJ2-3; TRBD1 matches at 8 bases. CDR1 SEHNR and CDR2 FQNEAQ come from the germline V gene (reference sequence). The CDR3 is 15 amino acids. Trimming at V came to 2 bases and at J to 2 bases, leaving 3 bases not matched to a gene.

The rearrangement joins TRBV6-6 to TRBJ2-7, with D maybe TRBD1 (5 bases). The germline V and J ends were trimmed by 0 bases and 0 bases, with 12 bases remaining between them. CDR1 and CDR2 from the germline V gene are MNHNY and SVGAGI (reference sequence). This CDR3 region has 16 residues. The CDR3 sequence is CASSYSSWQGSYEQYF. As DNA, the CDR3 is TGTGCCAGCAGTTACTCCTCTTGGCAGGGCTCCTACGAGCAGTACTTC.

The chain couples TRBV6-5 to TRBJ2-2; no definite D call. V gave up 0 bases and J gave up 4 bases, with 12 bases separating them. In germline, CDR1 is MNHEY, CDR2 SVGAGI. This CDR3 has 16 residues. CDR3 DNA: TGTGCCAGCAGTTACTCGGCGGCTCTAGTCACCGGGGAGCTGTTTTTT. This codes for CASSYSAALVTGELFF.

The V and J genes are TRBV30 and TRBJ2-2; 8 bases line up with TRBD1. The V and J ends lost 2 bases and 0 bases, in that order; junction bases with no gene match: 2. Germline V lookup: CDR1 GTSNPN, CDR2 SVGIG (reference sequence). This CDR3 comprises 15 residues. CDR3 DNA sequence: TGTGCCTGGAGTAGGGGACAGGCGAACACCGGGGAGCTGTTTTTT. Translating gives CAWSRGQANTGELFF.